These T cell receptor beta chains were read from a single sample in a study of cytomegalovirus exposure and HLA in healthy donors. Sequencing used immunoSEQ multiplex PCR; TCRdb keeps in-frame clones, though not all of them. The sample consists of roughly 120,000 clones, approximately 73% of them appearing once. The sequenced sample consisted of PBMCs. The origin of the receptors is a man aged 60 to 69 in good health and CMV-seropositive. The conserved cysteine and the conserved F or W are not part of the CDR3 here.

v_call	j_call	cdr3_aa
TRBV27	TRBJ2-7	ASSFTGFTYEQY
TRBV7-8	TRBJ2-1	ASSARVDEQF
TRBV7-6	TRBJ1-1	ASRPFSSDTEAF
TRBV10-2	TRBJ2-7	ASSDTYEQY
TRBV19	TRBJ1-5	ASWTGEKHQPQH
TRBV29-1	TRBJ1-2	SVEDRDMIGYT
TRBV2	TRBJ1-1	ASRTDQNTEAF
TRBV7-6	TRBJ1-1	ASSIGQMNTEAF
TRBV9	TRBJ1-4	ASSVDYGSTNEKLF
TRBV28	TRBJ1-2	ASRTGTSFNYGYT
TRBV2	TRBJ2-2	ASSAGIFTGELF
TRBV5-1	TRBJ1-1	ASSLVGAAGNTEAF